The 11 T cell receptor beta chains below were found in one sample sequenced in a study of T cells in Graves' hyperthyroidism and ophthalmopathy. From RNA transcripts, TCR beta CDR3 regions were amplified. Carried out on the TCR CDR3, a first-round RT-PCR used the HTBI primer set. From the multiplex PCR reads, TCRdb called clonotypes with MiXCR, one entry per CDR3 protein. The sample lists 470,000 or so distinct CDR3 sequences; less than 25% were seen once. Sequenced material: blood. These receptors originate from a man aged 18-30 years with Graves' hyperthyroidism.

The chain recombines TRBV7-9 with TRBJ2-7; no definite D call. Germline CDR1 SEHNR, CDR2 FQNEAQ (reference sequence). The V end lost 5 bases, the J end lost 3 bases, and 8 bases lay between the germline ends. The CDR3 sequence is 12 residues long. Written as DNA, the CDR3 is TGTGCCAGCAGCCATGATAACTACGAGCAGTACTTC. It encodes CASSHDNYEQYF.

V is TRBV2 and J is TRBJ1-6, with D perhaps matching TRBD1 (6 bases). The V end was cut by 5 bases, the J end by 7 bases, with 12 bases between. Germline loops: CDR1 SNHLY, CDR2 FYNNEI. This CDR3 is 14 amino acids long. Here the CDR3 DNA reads TGTGCCAGCAGTTGGGACAAGGGAAATTCACCCCTCCACTTT. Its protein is CASSWDKGNSPLHF.

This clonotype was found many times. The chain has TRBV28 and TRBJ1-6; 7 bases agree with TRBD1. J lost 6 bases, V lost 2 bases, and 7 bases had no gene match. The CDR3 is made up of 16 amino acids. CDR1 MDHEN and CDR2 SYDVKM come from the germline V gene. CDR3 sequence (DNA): TGTGCCAGCAGTTTAGAGGGGGCAGGATTTAATTCACCCCTCCACTTT. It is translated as CASSLEGAGFNSPLHF.

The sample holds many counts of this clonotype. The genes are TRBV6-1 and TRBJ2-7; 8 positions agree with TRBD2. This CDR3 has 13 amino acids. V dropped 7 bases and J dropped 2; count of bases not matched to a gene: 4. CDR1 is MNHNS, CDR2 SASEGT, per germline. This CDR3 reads CASTAGGTYEQYF. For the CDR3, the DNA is TGTGCCAGCACCGCGGGAGGAACCTACGAGCAGTACTTC.

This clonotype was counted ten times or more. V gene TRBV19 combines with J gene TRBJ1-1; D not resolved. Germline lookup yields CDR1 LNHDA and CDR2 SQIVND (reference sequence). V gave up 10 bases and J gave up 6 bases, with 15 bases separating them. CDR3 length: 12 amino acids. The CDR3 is CATSAGVAEAFF. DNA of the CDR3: TGTGCCACCTCGGCTGGGGTGGCTGAAGCTTTCTTT. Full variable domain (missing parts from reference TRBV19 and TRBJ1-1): DGGITQSPKYLFRKEGQNVTLSCEQNLNHDAMYWYRQDPGQGLRLIYYSQIVNDFQKGDIAEGYSVSREKKESFPLTVTSAQKNPTAFYLCATSAGVAEAFFGQGTRLTVV.

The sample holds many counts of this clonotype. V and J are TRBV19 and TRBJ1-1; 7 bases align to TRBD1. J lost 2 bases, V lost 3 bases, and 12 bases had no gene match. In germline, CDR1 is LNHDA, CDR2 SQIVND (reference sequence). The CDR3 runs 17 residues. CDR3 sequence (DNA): TGTGCCAGTAGTATCGGGGTTCCCGGGACAGCTAACACTGAAGCTTTCTTT. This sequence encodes CASSIGVPGTANTEAFF.

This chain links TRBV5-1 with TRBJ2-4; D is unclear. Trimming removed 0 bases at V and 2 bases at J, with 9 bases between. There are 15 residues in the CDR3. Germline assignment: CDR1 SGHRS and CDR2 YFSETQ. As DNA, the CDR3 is TGCGCCAGCAGCTTGGTGCAGGACCCCAAAAACATTCAGTACTTC. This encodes CASSLVQDPKNIQYF.

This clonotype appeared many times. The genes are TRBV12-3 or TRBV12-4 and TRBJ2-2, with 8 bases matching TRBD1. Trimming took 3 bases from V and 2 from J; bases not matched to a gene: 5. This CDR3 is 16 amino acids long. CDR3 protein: CASSLAGGPNTGELFF. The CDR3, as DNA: TGTGCCAGCAGTTTGGCAGGGGGCCCTAACACCGGGGAGCTGTTTTTT.

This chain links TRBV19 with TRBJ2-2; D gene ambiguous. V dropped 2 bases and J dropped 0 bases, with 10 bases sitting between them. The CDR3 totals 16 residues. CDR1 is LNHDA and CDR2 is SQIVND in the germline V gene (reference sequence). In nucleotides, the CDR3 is TGTGCCAGTAGTATAAGGGCTGCCGCGAACACCGGGGAGCTGTTTTTT. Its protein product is CASSIRAAANTGELFF.

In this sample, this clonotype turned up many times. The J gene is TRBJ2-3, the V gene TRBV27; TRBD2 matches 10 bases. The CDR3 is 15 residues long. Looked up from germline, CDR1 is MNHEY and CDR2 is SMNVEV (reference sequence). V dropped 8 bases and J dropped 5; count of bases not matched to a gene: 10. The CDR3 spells CASAILAGSGDTQYF. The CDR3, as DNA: TGTGCCAGCGCCATACTAGCGGGGTCGGGAGATACGCAGTATTTT.

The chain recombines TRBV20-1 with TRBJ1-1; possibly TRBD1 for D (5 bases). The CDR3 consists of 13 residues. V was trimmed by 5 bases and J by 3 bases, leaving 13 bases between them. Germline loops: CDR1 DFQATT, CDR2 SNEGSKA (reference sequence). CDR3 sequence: CSAGPEQDTEAFF. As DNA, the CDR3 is TGCAGTGCTGGCCCCGAACAGGACACTGAAGCTTTCTTT.